Below are 14 T cell receptor beta chains sequenced from a single sample in a study of blood T cell repertoires in COVID-19. Some clones are missing from TCRdb's copy, which holds only in-frame ones; the method was immunoSEQ multiplex PCR. The sample lists around 75,000 clones; 90% were seen once. Sequences were obtained from peripheral blood. These receptors originate from a human donor in a cohort sampled during active COVID-19.

The chain combines TRBV29-1 with TRBJ2-7; 7 bases agree with TRBD2. V was clipped by 4 bases and J by 5 bases; unmatched bases: 11. CDR1 and CDR2 from the germline V gene are SQVTM and ANQGSEA. This CDR3 region has 14 residues. The CDR3 sequence is CSVVGAGVFHEQYF. The CDR3 coding sequence is TGCAGCGTTGTCGGGGCGGGGGTTTTCCACGAGCAGTACTTC.

This clone was counted a single time. This rearrangement joins TRBV20-1 to TRBJ2-7; TRBD2 might be the D (6 bases). CDR1 is DFQATT and CDR2 is SNEGSKA in the germline V gene (reference sequence). The V and J ends lost 3 bases and 2 bases respectively, with 14 bases between them. CDR3 length: 14 residues. For the CDR3, the DNA is TGCAGTGCTAGTGGCAGGGCGGGGACCTACGAGCAGTACTTC. The encoded protein is CSASGRAGTYEQYF.

This sequence joins TRBV5-1 and TRBJ2-1, with TRBD1 identical over 7 bases. V lost 4 bases, J lost 2 bases, and 6 bases stayed unmatched. Germline CDR1 is SGHRS and CDR2 is YFSETQ. CDR3 length equals 15 residues. The CDR3 nucleotides read TGCGCCAGCAGCGTAGGACAGGTTACCTACAATGAGCAGTTCTTC. Translating gives CASSVGQVTYNEQFF.

This clone was picked up one time. This sequence joins TRBV6-5 and TRBJ2-1, with 11 bases lining up with TRBD2. Germline V gene sequence: CDR1 MNHEY, CDR2 SVGAGI. CDR3 length equals 14 residues. Trimming at V came to 8 bases and at J to 6 bases, leaving 6 bases not matched to a gene. The CDR3 sequence: CASGPGLAANEQFF. As DNA, the CDR3 is TGTGCCAGCGGGCCGGGACTAGCGGCCAATGAGCAGTTCTTC.

The chain is built from TRBV3-1 (or the pseudogene TRBV3-2) and TRBJ2-7; 7 nucleotides match TRBD1. J lost 2 bases, V lost 4 bases, and 17 bases had no gene match. CDR3 length equals 18 residues. Germline V gene sequence: CDR1 LGHDT, CDR2 YNNKEL (reference sequence). The chain's CDR3 is CASSPQLGTGQIPYEQYF. The CDR3 bases are TGTGCCAGCAGCCCACAACTGGGAACGGGACAGATCCCCTACGAGCAGTACTTC.

This sequence joins TRBV18 and TRBJ2-5; D is possibly TRBD1 (5 bases). The germline gives CDR1 KGHSH, CDR2 LQKENI. Trimming pared 6 bases from V and 5 bases from J, leaving 13 bases between. The CDR3 totals 13 residues. The DNA for the CDR3 is TGTGCCAGCTCGCTCCAGGGAAGGGAGACCCAGTACTTC. Its protein is CASSLQGRETQYF.

The chain joins TRBV5-5 to TRBJ1-2, with a tentative D call TRBD1 (6 bases). Trimming stripped 4 bases from V and 10 bases from J, with 17 bases between. Germline loops: CDR1 SGHKS, CDR2 YYEKEE (reference sequence). The CDR3 consists of 13 residues. CDR3 bases: TGTGCCAGCAGCCCATCGACAGGTCCAACCTACACCTTC. This encodes CASSPSTGPTYTF.

The chain carries TRBV4-3 and TRBJ1-4; maybe TRBD1 (5 bases). CDR1 is LGHNA, CDR2 YSLEER, per germline. This CDR3 region has 18 residues. V dropped 2 bases and J dropped 4 bases, with 20 bases sitting between them. The CDR3: CASSQWVGVKGGNEKLFF. The CDR3 DNA is TGCGCCAGCAGCCAATGGGTGGGGGTTAAGGGAGGTAATGAAAAACTGTTTTTT.

V gene TRBV25-1 combines with J gene TRBJ2-7; possibly TRBD2 for D (5 bases). V was pared by 3 bases and J by 7 bases, with 13 bases between. The CDR3 loop spans 13 amino acids. Germline CDR1 is MGHDK and CDR2 is SYGVNS. The CDR3 reads CASSDESGSEQYF. The CDR3 region has the DNA TGTGCCAGCAGTGATGAGTCGGGGTCAGAGCAGTACTTC.

The chain recombines TRBV18 with TRBJ2-1, with 7 bases matching TRBD2. Germline V gene lookup returns CDR1 KGHSH and CDR2 LQKENI. V shed 4 bases, J shed 0 bases, and the junction held 6 bases outside the gene matches. The CDR3 sequence is 16 residues long. CDR3: CASSQTRGVSYNEQFF. The DNA for the CDR3 is TGTGCCAGCTCACAAACCCGGGGGGTCTCCTACAATGAGCAGTTCTTC.

The chain has TRBV11-2 and TRBJ2-7, with a possible D match to TRBD2 (5 bases). The ends were cut back, 1 base at V and 2 bases at J, with 15 bases in the middle. Germline V gene data show CDR1 as SGHAT and CDR2 as FQNNGV. There are 16 residues in the CDR3. In nucleotides, the CDR3 is TGTGCCAGCAGCTTAGTCGATCTCGGACTCCCCTACGAGCAGTACTTC. It is translated as CASSLVDLGLPYEQYF.

This clone occurred once. V is TRBV14 and J is TRBJ2-6, with 9 bases matching TRBD1. The CDR3 consists of 18 residues. Germline CDR1 reads SGHDN; CDR2 reads FVKESK. The ends lost 4 bases at V and 2 bases at J; junction bases unmatched: 9. In DNA form, the CDR3 reads TGTGCCAGCAGCCGCTTGGGACAGGGAGTCCCTGGGGCCAACGTCCTGACTTTC. Its translation: CASSRLGQGVPGANVLTF. The variable domain in full, with the rest retrieved from reference TRBV14 and TRBJ2-6, is EAGVTQFPSHSVIEKGQTVTLRCDPISGHDNLYWYRRVMGKEIKFLLHFVKESKQDESGMPNNRFLAERTGGTYSTLKVQPAELEDSGVYFCASSRLGQGVPGANVLTFGAGSRLTVL.

V and J are TRBV7-6 and TRBJ1-2, with D possibly TRBD1 on 5 matching bases. The CDR3 runs to 12 residues. CDR1 is SGHVS, CDR2 FNYEAQ, per germline. V lost 5 bases to trimming and J lost 8 bases, with 12 bases between them. The CDR3 DNA reads as TGTGCCAGCAGCGCTATCAGGGAAGGCTACACCTTC. The encoded protein is CASSAIREGYTF. The full variable domain, its missing parts supplied by reference TRBV7-6 and TRBJ1-2, is GAGVSQSPRYKVTKRGQDVALRCDPISGHVSLYWYRQALGQGPEFLTYFNYEAQQDKSGLPNDRFSAERPEGSISTLTIQRTEQRDSAMYRCASSAIREGYTFGSGTRLTVV.

V is TRBV2 and J is TRBJ1-1; D is unclear. CDR3 length: 14 residues. Looked up from germline, CDR1 is SNHLY and CDR2 is FYNNEI. The V end lost 6 bases, the J end lost 1 base, and 12 bases lay between the germline ends. In DNA, the CDR3 is TGTGCCAGCAGACTCGGGTTCGGGAACACTGAAGCTTTCTTT. Its translation is CASRLGFGNTEAFF.